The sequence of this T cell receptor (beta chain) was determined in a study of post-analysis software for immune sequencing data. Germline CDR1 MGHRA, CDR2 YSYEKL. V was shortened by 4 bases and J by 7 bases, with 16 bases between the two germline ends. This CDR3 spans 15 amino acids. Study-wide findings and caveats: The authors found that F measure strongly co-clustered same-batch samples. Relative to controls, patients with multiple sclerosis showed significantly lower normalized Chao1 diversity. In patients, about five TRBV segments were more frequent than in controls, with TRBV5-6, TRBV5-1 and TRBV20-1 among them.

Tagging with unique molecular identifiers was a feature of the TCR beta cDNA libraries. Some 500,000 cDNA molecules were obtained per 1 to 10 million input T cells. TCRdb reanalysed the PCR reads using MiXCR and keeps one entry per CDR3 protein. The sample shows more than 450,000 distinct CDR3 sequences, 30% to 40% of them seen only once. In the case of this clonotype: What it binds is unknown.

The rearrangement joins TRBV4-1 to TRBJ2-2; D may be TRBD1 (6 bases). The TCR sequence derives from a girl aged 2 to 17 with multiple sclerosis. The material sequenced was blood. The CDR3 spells CASSLIHRVYGELFF. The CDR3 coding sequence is TGCGCCAGCAGCCTAATACACAGGGTATACGGGGAGCTGTTTTTT.